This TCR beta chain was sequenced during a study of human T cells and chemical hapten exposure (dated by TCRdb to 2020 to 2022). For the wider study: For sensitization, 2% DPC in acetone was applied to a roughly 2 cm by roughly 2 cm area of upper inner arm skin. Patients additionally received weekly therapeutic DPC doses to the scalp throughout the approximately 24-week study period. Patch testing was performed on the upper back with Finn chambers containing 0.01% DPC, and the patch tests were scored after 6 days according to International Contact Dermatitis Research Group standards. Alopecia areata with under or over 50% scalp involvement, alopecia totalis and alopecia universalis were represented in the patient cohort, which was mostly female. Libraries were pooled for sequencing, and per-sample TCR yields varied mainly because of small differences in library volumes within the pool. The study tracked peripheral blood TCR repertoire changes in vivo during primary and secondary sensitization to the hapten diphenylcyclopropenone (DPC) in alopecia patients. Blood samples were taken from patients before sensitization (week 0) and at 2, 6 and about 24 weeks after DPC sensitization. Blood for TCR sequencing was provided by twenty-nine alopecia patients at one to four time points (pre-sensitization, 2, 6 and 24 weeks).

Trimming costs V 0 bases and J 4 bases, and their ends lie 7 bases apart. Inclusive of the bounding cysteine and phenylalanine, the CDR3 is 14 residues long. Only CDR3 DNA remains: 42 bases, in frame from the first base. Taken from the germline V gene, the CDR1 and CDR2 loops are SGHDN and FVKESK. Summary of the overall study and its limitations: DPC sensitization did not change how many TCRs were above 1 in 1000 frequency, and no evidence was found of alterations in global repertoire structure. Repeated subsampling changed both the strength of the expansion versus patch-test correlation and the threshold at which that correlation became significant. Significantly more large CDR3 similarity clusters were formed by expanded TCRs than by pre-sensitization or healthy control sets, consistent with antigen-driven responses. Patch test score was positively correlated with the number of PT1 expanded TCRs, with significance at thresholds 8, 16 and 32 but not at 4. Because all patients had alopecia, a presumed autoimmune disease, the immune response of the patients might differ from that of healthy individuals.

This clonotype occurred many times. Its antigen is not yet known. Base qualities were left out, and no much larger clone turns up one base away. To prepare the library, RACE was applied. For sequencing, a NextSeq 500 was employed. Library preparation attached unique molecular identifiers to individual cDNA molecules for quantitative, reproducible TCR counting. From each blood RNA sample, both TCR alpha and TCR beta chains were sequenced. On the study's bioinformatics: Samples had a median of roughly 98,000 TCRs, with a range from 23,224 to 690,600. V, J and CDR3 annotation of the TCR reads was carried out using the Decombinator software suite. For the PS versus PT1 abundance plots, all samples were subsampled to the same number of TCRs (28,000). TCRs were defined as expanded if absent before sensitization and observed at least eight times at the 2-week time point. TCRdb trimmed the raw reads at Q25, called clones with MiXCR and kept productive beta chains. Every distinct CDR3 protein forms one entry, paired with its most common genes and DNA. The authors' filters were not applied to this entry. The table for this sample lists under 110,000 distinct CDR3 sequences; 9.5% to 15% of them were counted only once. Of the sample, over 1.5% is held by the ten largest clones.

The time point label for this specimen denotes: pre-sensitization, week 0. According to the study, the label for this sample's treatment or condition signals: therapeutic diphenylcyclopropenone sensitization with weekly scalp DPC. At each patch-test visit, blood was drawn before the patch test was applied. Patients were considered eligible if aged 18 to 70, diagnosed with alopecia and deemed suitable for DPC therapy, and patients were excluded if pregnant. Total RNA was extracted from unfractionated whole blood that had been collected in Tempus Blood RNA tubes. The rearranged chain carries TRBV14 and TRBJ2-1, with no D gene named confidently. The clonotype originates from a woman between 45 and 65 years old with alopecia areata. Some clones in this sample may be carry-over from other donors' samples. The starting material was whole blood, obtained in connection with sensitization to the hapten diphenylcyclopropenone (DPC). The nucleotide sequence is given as TGTGCCAGCAGCCAAGAGTTCGGGTACAATGAGCAGTTCTTC. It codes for CASSQEFGYNEQFF.